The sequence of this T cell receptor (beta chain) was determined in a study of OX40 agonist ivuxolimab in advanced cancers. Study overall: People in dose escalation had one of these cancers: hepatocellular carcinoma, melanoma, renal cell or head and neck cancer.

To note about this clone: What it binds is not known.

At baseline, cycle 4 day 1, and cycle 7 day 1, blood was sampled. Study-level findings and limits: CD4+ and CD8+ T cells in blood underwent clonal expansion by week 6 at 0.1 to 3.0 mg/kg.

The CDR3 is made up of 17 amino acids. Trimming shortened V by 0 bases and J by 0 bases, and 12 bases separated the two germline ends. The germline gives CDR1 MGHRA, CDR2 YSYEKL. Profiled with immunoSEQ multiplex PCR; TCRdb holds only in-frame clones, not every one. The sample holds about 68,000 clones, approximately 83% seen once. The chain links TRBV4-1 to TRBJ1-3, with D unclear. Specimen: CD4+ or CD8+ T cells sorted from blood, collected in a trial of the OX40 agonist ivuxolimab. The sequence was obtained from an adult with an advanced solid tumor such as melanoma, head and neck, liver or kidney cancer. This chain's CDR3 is CASSQERLGSSGNTIYF. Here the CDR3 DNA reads TGCGCCAGCAGCCAAGAAAGACTCGGAAGCTCTGGAAACACCATATATTTT.